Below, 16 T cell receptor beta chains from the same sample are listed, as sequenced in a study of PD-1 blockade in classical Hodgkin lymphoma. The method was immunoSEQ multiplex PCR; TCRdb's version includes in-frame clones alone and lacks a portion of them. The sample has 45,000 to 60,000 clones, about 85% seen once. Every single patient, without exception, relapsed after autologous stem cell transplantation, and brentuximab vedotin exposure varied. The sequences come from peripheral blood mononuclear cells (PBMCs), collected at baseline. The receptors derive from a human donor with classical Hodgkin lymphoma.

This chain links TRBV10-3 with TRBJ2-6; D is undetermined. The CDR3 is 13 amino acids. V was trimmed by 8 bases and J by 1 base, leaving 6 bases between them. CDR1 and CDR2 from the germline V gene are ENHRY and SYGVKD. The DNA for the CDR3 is TGTGCCATCCACCGATCTGGGGCCAACGTCCTGACTTTC. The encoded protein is CAIHRSGANVLTF.

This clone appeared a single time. CDR3 DNA sequence: TGTGCCAGCAGCCTCCCGCCGGGACAGGCCTACGAGCAGTACGTC. Amino acids: CASSLPPGQAYEQYV. The chain is built from TRBV7-9 and TRBJ2-7; 8 nucleotides line up with TRBD1. CDR1 and CDR2 (germline): SEHNR, FQNEAQ (reference sequence). The CDR3 has 15 residues. V was clipped by 5 bases and J by 2 bases; unmatched bases: 8.

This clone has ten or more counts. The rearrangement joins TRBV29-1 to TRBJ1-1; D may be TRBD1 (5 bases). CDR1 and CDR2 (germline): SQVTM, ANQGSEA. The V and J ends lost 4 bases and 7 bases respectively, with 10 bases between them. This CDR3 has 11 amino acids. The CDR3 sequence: CSVGWGNEAFF. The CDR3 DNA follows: TGCAGCGTTGGATGGGGCAATGAAGCTTTCTTT. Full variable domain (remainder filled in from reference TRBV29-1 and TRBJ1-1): SAVISQKPSRDICQRGTSLTIQCQVDSQVTMMFWYRQQPGQSLTLIATANQGSEATYESGFVIDKFPISRPNLTFSTLTVSNMSPEDSSIYLCSVGWGNEAFFGQGTRLTVV.

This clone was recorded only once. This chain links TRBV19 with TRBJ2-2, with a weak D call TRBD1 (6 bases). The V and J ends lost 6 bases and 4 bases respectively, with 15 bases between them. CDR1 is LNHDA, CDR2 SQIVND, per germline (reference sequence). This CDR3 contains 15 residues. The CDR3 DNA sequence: TGTGCCAGTAGGAAGGCGACAGGTGCCACCGGGGAGCTGTTTTTT. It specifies CASRKATGATGELFF.

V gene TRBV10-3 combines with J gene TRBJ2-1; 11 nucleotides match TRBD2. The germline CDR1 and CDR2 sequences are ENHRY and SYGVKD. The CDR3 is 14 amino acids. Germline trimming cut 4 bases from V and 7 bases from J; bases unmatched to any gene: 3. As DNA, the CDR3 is TGTGCCATCAGTGGCCTAGCGGGAGGAAATGAGCAGTTCTTC. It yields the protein CAISGLAGGNEQFF.

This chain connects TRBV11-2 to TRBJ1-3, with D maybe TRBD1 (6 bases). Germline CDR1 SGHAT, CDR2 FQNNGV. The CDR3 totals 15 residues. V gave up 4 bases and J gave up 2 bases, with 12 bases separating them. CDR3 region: CASSSTTGAGNTIYF. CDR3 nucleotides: TGTGCCAGCAGCTCAACGACAGGTGCTGGAAACACCATATATTTT.

CDR3 coding DNA: TGTGCCAGCAGTGAATTCCCCCGGGACAGCGATTCCTATGGCTACACCTTC. It translates to CASSEFPRDSDSYGYTF. The rearrangement uses TRBV25-1 and TRBJ1-2; TRBD1 matches at 7 bases. Germline-derived CDR1 and CDR2 are MGHDK and SYGVNS. J gave up 4 bases and V 1 base, and 12 bases lay outside the gene matches. The CDR3 is made up of 17 amino acids.

This CDR3 reads CASSLIRGEAFF. The CDR3 nucleotides read TGTGCCAGCAGCTTGATTCGTGGGGAAGCTTTCTTT. J is TRBJ1-1 and V is TRBV11-2; the D is unclear. Per the germline V gene, CDR1 is SGHAT and CDR2 is FQNNGV. V lost 3 bases and J 8 bases, leaving 10 bases between the germline ends. This CDR3 region has 12 residues.

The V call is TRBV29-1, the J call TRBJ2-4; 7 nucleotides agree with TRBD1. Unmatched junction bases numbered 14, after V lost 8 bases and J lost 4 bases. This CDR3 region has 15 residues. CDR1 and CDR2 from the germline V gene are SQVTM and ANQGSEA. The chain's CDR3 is CSQKRKGTEKNIQYF. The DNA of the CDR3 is TGCAGCCAGAAAAGGAAGGGGACAGAGAAAAACATTCAGTACTTC.

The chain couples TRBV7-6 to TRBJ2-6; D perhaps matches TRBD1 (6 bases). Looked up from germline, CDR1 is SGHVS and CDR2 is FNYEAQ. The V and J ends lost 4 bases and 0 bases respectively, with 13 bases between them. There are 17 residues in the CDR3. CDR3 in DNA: TGTGCCAGCAGCTCTCTGGGGGCCAACTCTGGGGCCAACGTCCTGACTTTC. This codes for CASSSLGANSGANVLTF.

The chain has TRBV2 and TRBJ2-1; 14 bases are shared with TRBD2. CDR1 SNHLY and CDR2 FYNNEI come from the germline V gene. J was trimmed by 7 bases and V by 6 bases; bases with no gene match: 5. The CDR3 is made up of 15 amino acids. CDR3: CASRAGTSGRNEQFF. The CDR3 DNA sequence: TGTGCCAGCAGGGCCGGGACTAGCGGGAGAAATGAGCAGTTCTTC.

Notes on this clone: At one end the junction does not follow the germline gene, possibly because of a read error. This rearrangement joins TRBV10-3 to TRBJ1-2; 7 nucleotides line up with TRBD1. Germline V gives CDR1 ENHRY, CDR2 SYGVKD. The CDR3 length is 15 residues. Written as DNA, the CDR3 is TGTGCCAGCAGTTACTCAAAGGGGGCTGTCTATGGCTACACCTTC. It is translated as CASSYSKGAVYGYTF.

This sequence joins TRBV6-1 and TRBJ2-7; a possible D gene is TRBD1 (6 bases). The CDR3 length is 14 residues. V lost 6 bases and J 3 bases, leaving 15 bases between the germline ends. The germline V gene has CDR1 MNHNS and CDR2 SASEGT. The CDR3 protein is CASRETGDYYEQYV. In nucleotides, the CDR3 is TGTGCCAGCAGAGAGACAGGCGACTACTACGAGCAGTACGTC.

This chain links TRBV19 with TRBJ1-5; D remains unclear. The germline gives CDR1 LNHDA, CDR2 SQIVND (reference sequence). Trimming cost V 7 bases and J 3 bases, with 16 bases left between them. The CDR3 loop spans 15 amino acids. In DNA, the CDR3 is TGTGCCAGTAAGAAAACAGAGGCGTTCAATCAGCCCCAGCATTTT. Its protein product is CASKKTEAFNQPQHF.

CDR3 nucleotide sequence: TGCGCCAGCACCTCTAGGGGGGGCACTGAAGCTTTCTTT. This gives the protein CASTSRGGTEAFF. J is TRBJ1-1 and V is TRBV5-1; D may be TRBD1 (6 bases). This CDR3 is built from 13 residues. Trimming stripped 6 bases from V and 4 bases from J, with 13 bases between. Germline V lookup: CDR1 SGHRS, CDR2 YFSETQ.

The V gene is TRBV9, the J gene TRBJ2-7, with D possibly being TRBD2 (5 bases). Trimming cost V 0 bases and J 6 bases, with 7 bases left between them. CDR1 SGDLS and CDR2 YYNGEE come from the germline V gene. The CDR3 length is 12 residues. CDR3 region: CASSVDRGEQYF. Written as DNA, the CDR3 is TGTGCCAGCAGCGTAGATCGGGGCGAGCAGTACTTC.